This TCR beta chain was observed in a study of CD8 T cells in ankylosing spondylitis. General study results and limits: Earlier literature documents some of the motif variants in reactive arthritis synovial fluid and blood. Clones that were linked to disease were CD8+ and were relatively rare in peripheral blood. A TCR beta motif of 7 or 8 highly homologous variants appeared characteristic of ankylosing spondylitis blood. Matched ankylosing spondylitis synovial fluid reportedly showed significant enrichment of disease-linked clones.

CDR3 length: 14 residues. Germline V gene lookup returns CDR1 MNHEY and CDR2 SMNVEV (reference sequence). Between the trimmed V and J ends, which lost 6 bases and 2 bases, there was a span of 12 bases. Library preparation for TCR beta used quantitative 5'-RACE with molecular barcodes. TCRdb re-derived calls from the 5' RACE reads in MiXCR, one entry per CDR3 protein. The sample lists under 550,000 distinct CDR3 sequences; about 25% were seen once. Note on this clonotype: Antigen unknown.

The source of this sequence is a male donor with ankylosing spondylitis. The sample consisted of blood, either unsorted or a sorted T cell fraction (not recorded which). The J gene is TRBJ2-3, the V gene TRBV27; D is uncertain. The DNA of the CDR3 is TGTGCCAGCAGCCGGGTGGGGATCACAGATACGCAGTATTTT. Amino acids: CASSRVGITDTQYF.